This T cell receptor beta chain was sequenced for a study of Ad26.COV2.S vaccination and SARS-CoV-2 variants (dated by TCRdb to the early 2020s). About the study as a whole: Vaccine-arm donors came from COV1001, a multicentre, randomized, double-blind, placebo-controlled phase I-IIa trial of Ad26.COV2.S in healthy adults. Trial participants were randomized into five groups of five, in which low-dose or high-dose Ad26.COV2.S was given once or twice, or placebo was given on both occasions. Investigators remained blinded to trial group allocation during experiments and outcome assessment. Dosing of Ad26.COV2.S was intramuscular, at either 5x10^10 or 1x10^11 viral particles, delivered as one shot or as two shots spaced 56 days apart. A total of some 30 samples were included in the TCR-sequenced set, comprising around 19 Ad26.COV2.S vaccine recipients, 5 placebo recipients and 8 SARS-CoV-2 convalescent individuals. The specificity and breadth of SARS-CoV-2-reactive T cell receptors after Ad26.COV2.S vaccination were assessed by TCRbeta repertoire sequencing.

The immunoSEQ Assay was used to sequence TCRbeta CDR3 regions. After extraction, genomic DNA underwent amplification by bias-controlled multiplex PCR, followed by high-throughput sequencing. The authors' pipeline ran thus. To quantify the absolute abundance of each unique TCRbeta CDR3 region, sequences were collapsed and filtered. T cell fraction was estimated by normalizing TCRbeta template counts to usable DNA, which was measured by amplifying reference genes present in all nucleated cells. Repertoire TCRs were annotated as SARS-CoV-2-specific by exact matching of V gene, CDR3 amino acid sequence and J gene to a known reactive TCR set. MIRA supplied the reference SARS-CoV-2 TCR set, which was filtered for enrichment in COVID-19-positive ImmuneCODE repertoires so that public or cross-reactive TCRs were removed. Using the MIRA antigens, annotated TCRs were further analysed by specific ORF or by position within an ORF. Breadth was defined as the number of annotated unique rearrangements divided by the total number of unique productive rearrangements, and depth was defined as the summed frequency of the annotated unique rearrangements. TCR breadth was compared between groups using two-sided Wilcoxon rank-sum tests. As stored in TCRdb, this immuneACCESS dataset retains in-frame rearrangements with V and J assigned. A fraction of the clones does not appear; measured against another copy, unresolved V genes explain less than half of the discrepancy, and the remainder lacks a known reason. That table supplies the V and J calls and clone size; D and trimming were determined from the DNA. Here the sample has some 350,000 clones; about 88% occur a single time. Around 3% of the sample lies in the top ten.

The label giving this sample's treatment or condition can be read as: around 19 received Ad26.COV2.S at low or high dose, single or two shots; several received placebo; per-sample allocation not given. Repertoires of vaccine and placebo recipients were sequenced from samples collected on day 63 after the first injection. Cohort 1b enrolled roughly 25 adults aged 18-55 years at a single site in Boston, USA, between 29 July and 7 August 2020. Ad26.COV2.S consisted of a replication-incompetent adenovirus type 26 vector by which a prefusion-stabilized SARS-CoV-2 spike protein from the original Wuhan strain was expressed. Concerning this clone itself: The antigen it binds to is not known. No base qualities exist here, and no much larger clone lies one base off it.

From cysteine to phenylalanine, the CDR3 is 14 amino acids long. Solely the CDR3 DNA is kept, with 42 bases framed from the first base. For CDR1 and CDR2, the germline V gene (reference sequence) lists MNHEY and SMNVEV. V gives up 4 bases and J gives up 4 bases, and the segment between their germline ends measures 13 bases. The paper as a whole reports these results and caveats: The study was not powered for comparison of responses between vaccine doses or regimens. Compared with placebo recipients, Ad26.COV2.S recipients showed higher spike-specific TCR breadth (P = 0.0014). Vaccine and placebo recipients had comparable non-spike TCR breadth, which fits with the vaccine containing only spike. After vaccination, spike-specific CD8+ and CD4+ T cell responses were reported to show substantial breadth. The authors noted that the TCR breadth and depth analyses may have underestimated total T cell responses.

The source material was peripheral blood, sampled in a trial of Ad26.COV2.S vaccine versus placebo. The rearrangement combines TRBV27 with TRBJ1-1; no D gene can be assigned with confidence. This receptor was taken from a person aged 18 to 65 who received the Ad26.COV2.S COVID-19 vaccine or a placebo. The DNA sequence is TGTGCCAGCAGTTATTACGGTGAGGGCACTGAAGCTTTCTTT. The translation is CASSYYGEGTEAFF.